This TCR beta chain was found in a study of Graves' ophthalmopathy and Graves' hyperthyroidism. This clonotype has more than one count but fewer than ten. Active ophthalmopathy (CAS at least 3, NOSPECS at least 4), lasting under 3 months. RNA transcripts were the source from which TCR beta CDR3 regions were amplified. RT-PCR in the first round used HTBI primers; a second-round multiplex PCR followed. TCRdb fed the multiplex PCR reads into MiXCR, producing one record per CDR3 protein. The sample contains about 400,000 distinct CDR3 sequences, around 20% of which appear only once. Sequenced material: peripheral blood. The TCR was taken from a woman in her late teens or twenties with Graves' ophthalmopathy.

The DNA of the CDR3 is TGTGCCAGCAGTTTATTGCAGGGGTATGAAGCTTTCTTT. Translating it yields CASSLLQGYEAFF. The genes are TRBV12-3 or TRBV12-4 and TRBJ1-1; D perhaps matches TRBD1 (6 bases). This CDR3 comprises 13 residues. With 2 bases removed from V and 7 bases from J, the gap between germline ends came to 11 bases.